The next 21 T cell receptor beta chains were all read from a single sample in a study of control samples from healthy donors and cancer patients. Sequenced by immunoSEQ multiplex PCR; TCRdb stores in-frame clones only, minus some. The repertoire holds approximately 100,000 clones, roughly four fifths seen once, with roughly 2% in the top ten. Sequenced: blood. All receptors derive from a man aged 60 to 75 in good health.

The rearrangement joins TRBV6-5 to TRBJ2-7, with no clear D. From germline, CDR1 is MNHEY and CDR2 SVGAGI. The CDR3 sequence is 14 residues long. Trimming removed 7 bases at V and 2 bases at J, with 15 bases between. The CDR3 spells CASKISKTTYEQYF. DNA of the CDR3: TGTGCCAGCAAAATCAGTAAAACTACCTACGAGCAGTACTTC.

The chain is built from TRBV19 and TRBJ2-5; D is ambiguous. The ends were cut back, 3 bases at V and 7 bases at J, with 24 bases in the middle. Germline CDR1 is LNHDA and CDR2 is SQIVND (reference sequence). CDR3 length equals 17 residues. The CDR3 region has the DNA TGTGCCAGTAGTATCCTTGGCCCTGACCAGAGGAAGGGGACCCAGTACTTC. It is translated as CASSILGPDQRKGTQYF.

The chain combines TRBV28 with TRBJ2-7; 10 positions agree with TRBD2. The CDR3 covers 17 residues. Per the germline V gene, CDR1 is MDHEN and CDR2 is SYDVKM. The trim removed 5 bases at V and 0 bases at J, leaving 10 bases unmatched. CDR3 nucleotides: TGTGCCAGCAGTCCATTAGCGGGAGGACTTAGCTCCTACGAGCAGTACTTC. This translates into CASSPLAGGLSSYEQYF.

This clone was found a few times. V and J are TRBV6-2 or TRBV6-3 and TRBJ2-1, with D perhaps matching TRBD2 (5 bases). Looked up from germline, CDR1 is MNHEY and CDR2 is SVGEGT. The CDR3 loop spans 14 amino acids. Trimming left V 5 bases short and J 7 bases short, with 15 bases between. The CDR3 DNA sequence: TGTGCCAGCAGTCCAAGCGGCCCGCCGAATGAGCAGTTCTTC. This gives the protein CASSPSGPPNEQFF.

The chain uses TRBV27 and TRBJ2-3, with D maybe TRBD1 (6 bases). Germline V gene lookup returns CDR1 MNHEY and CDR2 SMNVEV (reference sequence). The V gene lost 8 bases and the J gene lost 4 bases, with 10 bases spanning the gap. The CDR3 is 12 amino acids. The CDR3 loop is CASRTVSDTQYF. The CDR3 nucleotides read TGTGCCAGCCGGACAGTTTCAGATACGCAGTATTTT.

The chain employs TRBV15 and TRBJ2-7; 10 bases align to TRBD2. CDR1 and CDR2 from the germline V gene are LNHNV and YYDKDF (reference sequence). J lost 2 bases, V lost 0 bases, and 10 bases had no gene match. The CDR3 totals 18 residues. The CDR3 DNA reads TGTGCCACCAGCAGAGATATGAGGCCAGCGGGAGGGCCCTACGAGCAGTACTTC. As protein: CATSRDMRPAGGPYEQYF.

The CDR3 spells CASSSDRIKQFF. In DNA, the CDR3 is TGTGCCAGCAGCTCGGACAGGATTAAACAGTTCTTC. This rearrangement joins TRBV7-8 to TRBJ2-1, with 7 bases lining up with TRBD1. V trimming: 4 bases; J trimming: 13 bases; junction bases outside the gene matches: 7. In germline, CDR1 is SGHVS, CDR2 FQNEAQ. This CDR3 has 12 residues. The variable domain in full, with the rest retrieved from reference TRBV7-8 and TRBJ2-1, is GAGVSQSPRYKVAKRGQDVALRCDPISGHVSLFWYQQALGQGPEFLTYFQNEAQLDKSGLPSDRFFAERPEGSVSTLKIQRTQQEDSAVYLCASSSDRIKQFFGPGTRLTVL.

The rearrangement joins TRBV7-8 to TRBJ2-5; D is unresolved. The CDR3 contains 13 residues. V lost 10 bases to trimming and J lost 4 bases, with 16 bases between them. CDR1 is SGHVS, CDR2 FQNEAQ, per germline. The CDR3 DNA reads TGTGCCATTTCCCCCAGGCACCCAGAGACCCAGTACTTC. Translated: CAISPRHPETQYF.

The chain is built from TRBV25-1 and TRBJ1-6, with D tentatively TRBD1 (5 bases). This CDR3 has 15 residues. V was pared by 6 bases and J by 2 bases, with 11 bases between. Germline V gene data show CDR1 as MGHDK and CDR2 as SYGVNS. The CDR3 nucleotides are TGTGCCAGCAGCGCTCCGGGGGCCTATAATTCACCCCTCCACTTT. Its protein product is CASSAPGAYNSPLHF.

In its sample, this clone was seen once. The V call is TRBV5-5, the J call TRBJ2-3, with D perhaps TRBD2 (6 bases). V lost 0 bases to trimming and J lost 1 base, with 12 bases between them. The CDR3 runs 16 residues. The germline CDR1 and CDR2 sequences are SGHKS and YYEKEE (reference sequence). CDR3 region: CASSLAQGGGTDTQYF. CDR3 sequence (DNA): TGTGCCAGCAGCTTGGCCCAGGGAGGTGGCACAGATACGCAGTATTTT.

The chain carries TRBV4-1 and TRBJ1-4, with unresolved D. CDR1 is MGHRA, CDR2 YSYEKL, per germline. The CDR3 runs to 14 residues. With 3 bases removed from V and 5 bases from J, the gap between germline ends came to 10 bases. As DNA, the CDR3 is TGCGCCAGCAGCCAGGAGGGATCAAATGAAAAACTGTTTTTT. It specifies CASSQEGSNEKLFF.

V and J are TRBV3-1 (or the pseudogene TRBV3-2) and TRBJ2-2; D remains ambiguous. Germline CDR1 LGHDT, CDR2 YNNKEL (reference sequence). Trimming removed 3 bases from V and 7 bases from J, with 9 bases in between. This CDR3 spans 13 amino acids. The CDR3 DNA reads TGTGCCAGCAGCCACCGTCGGAGCGGGGAGCTGTTTTTT. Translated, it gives CASSHRRSGELFF.

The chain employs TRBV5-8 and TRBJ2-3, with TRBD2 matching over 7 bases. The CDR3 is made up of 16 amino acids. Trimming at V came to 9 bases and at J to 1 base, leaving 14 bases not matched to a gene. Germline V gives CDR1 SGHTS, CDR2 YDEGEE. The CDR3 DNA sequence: TGTGCCACCCTCCGCGGGGGAATACGGCGCACAGATACGCAGTATTTT. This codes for CATLRGGIRRTDTQYF.

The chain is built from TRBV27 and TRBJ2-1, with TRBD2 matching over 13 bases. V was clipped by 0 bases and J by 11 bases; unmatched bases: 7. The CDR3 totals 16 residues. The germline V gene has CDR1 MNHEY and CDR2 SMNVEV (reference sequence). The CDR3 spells CASSLSDPGTSGKQFF. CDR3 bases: TGTGCCAGCAGTTTATCGGACCCCGGGACTAGCGGGAAGCAGTTCTTC.

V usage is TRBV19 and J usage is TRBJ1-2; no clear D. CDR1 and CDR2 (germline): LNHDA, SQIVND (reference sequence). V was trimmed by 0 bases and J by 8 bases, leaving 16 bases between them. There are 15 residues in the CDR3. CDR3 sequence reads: CASSIDPFSGGGYTF. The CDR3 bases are TGTGCCAGTAGTATAGATCCTTTCTCCGGCGGAGGCTACACCTTC.

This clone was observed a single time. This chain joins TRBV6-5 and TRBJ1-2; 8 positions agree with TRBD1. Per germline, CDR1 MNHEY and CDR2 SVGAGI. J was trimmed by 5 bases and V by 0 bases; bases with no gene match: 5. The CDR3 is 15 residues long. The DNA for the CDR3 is TGTGCCAGCAGTTACTCTGCAGGGGGCCCTTATGGCTACACCTTC. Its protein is CASSYSAGGPYGYTF.

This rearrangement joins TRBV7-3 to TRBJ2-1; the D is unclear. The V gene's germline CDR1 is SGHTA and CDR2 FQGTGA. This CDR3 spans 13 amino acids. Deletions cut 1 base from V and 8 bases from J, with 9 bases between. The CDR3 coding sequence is TGTGCCAGCAGCTTAAAGTCCCAGTATGAGCAGTTCTTC. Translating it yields CASSLKSQYEQFF.

The CDR3 reads CATSEHRDSIEQFF. The CDR3 DNA follows: TGTGCCACCAGTGAACACAGGGACTCGATTGAGCAGTTCTTC. The chain couples TRBV24-1 to TRBJ2-1; possibly TRBD1 or TRBD2 for D (6 bases each). V was cut by 4 bases and J by 9 bases, with 15 bases left in between. The V gene's germline CDR1 is KGHDR and CDR2 SFDVKD. The CDR3 extends over 14 amino acids.

The CDR3 DNA sequence: TGCGCCAGCAGTGACGGGCAGGGGGCATATGGCTACACCTTC. It encodes CASSDGQGAYGYTF. The chain uses TRBV10-2 and TRBJ1-2, with 8 bases identical to TRBD1. This CDR3 comprises 14 residues. With 3 bases clipped from V and 5 bases from J, the junction kept 5 bases outside the gene matches. The V gene's germline CDR1 is WSHSY and CDR2 SAAADI.

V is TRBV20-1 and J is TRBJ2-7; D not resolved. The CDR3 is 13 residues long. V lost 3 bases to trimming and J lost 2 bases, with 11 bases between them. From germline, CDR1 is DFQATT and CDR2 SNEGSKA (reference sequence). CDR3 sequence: CSASFGRAYEQYF. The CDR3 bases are TGCAGTGCTAGTTTTGGCAGAGCCTACGAGCAGTACTTC.

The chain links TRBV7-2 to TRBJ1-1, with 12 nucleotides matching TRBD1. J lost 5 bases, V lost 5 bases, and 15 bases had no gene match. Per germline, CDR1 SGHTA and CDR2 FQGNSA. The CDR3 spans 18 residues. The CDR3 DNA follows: TGTGCCAGCAGCCCACGGCCCCGACCGGGACAGGGGGCGACTGAAGCTTTCTTT. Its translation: CASSPRPRPGQGATEAFF. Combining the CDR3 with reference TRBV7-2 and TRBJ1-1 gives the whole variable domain GAGVSQSPSNKVTEKGKDVELRCDPISGHTALYWYRQSLGQGLEFLIYFQGNSAPDKSGLPSDRFSAERTGGSVSTLTIQRTQQEDSAVYLCASSPRPRPGQGATEAFFGQGTRLTVV.